What follows are 10 T cell receptor beta chains derived from one specimen sequenced in a study of blood T cells in healthy people across ages. Primers used in a second PCR of about 6 to 11 cycles were a sample-barcoded 5' primer and a J-beta primer mix. TCRdb re-analysed the 5' RACE reads in MiXCR, keeping a single row per CDR3 protein. Here the sample spans about 600,000 distinct CDR3 sequences, around half being singletons. Sequences were obtained from blood. Receptors originate from a man older than 75 in good health.

This clonotype was detected a few times. The rearrangement links TRBV4-3 to TRBJ1-1; 8 bases map to TRBD1. Germline values: CDR1 LGHNA, CDR2 YSLEER. The length of the CDR3 is 14 residues. With V trimmed by 0 bases and J by 11 bases, 8 bases remained unmatched. CDR3 DNA sequence: TGCGCCAGCAGCCAAGAGACAGGGGCCTTTGAGGCTTTCTTT. It is translated as CASSQETGAFEAFF.

V and J are TRBV12-3 or TRBV12-4 and TRBJ1-1; 8 positions match TRBD1. This CDR3 region has 15 residues. V dropped 4 bases and J dropped 1; count of bases not matched to a gene: 5. This CDR3 reads CASSSLDRANTEAFF. In DNA, the CDR3 is TGTGCCAGCAGTTCGCTGGACAGGGCGAACACTGAAGCTTTCTTT.

V is TRBV9 and J is TRBJ1-1; the match to TRBD1 covers 8 bases. There are 15 residues in the CDR3. CDR1 and CDR2 (germline): SGDLS, YYNGEE. Trimming took 0 bases from V and 2 from J; bases not matched to a gene: 3. CDR3 amino acids: CASSVEGQANTEAFF. The CDR3 DNA reads as TGTGCCAGCAGCGTAGAGGGACAGGCAAACACTGAAGCTTTCTTT. The entire variable domain, with the rest obtained from reference TRBV9 and TRBJ1-1, is as follows: DSGVTQTPKHLITATGQRVTLRCSPRSGDLSVYWYQQSLDQGLQFLIQYYNGEERAKGNILERFSAQQFPDLHSELNLSSLELGDSALYFCASSVEGQANTEAFFGQGTRLTVV.

This clonotype was detected a few times. J is TRBJ2-3 and V is TRBV4-3; TRBD2 agrees at 11 bases. CDR3 length: 16 amino acids. The V gene end was trimmed by 4 bases and the J gene end by 1 base; junction bases not matched to a gene: 4. CDR1 is LGHNA, CDR2 YSLEER, per germline. The CDR3 loop is CASSRTGLAGTDTQYF. The CDR3, as DNA: TGCGCCAGCAGCCGGACGGGACTAGCGGGCACAGATACGCAGTATTTT.

The rearrangement joins TRBV21-1 to TRBJ2-1; the D call of TRBD2 is as the table states it, not checked on the DNA. TRBV21-1 is described as a pseudogene. The CDR3 is 17 amino acids. Written as DNA, the CDR3 is TGTGCCAGCAGCAAAGCAAAGTCCGGGGGGCCTCGGAATGAGCAGTTCTTC. Protein product: CASSKAKSGGPRNEQFF.

This chain links TRBV5-6 with TRBJ2-3; no clear D. Trimming cost V 5 bases and J 7 bases, with 11 bases left between them. In germline, CDR1 is SGHDT, CDR2 YYEEEE. This CDR3 contains 12 residues. CDR3 sequence: CASSVGSYTQYF. CDR3 bases: TGTGCCAGCAGTGTAGGGTCCTATACGCAGTATTTT.

The chain is built from TRBV7-7 and TRBJ2-7; D not certain. Deletions cut 1 base from V and 5 bases from J, with 12 bases between. This CDR3 is 14 amino acids long. Germline V gene lookup returns CDR1 SSHAT and CDR2 FNYEAQ (reference sequence). The CDR3 is CASSLGGVYDEQYF. In DNA form, the CDR3 reads TGTGCCAGCAGCTTAGGAGGAGTATACGACGAGCAGTACTTC.

The chain links TRBV29-1 to TRBJ2-7, with 8 bases lining up with TRBD1. J was trimmed by 7 bases and V by 4 bases; bases with no gene match: 9. Germline V lookup: CDR1 SQVTM, CDR2 ANQGSEA. The CDR3 is made up of 13 amino acids. CDR3 coding DNA: TGCAGCGTTGGGGATACAGGGGGTGATGAGCAGTACTTC. Protein: CSVGDTGGDEQYF.

In this sample, this clonotype turned up a few times. The J gene is TRBJ1-2, the V gene TRBV11-1, with a weak D call TRBD1 (6 bases). This CDR3 is 15 amino acids long. CDR1 and CDR2 (germline): SGHAT, FQDESV (reference sequence). Trimming took off 5 bases at V and 3 bases at J, with 16 bases between the two ends. The CDR3 here is CASSNSQGKDYGYTF. CDR3 in DNA: TGTGCCAGCAGCAACAGTCAGGGGAAGGACTATGGCTACACCTTC.

The rearrangement uses TRBV6-2 or TRBV6-3 and TRBJ2-1, with TRBD2 matching over 10 bases. The CDR3 has 17 amino acids. Germline CDR1 is MNHEY and CDR2 is SVGEGT. J gave up 3 bases and V 2 bases, and 7 bases lay outside the gene matches. The CDR3 coding sequence is TGTGCCAGCAGTTACCCTAGCGGGGGTTCGGTCTACAATGAGCAGTTCTTC. It translates to CASSYPSGGSVYNEQFF.